A single sample gave rise to the 14 T cell receptor beta chains below, sequenced in a study of CD8 T cells in Susac syndrome. RNA was extracted with the RNeasy kit, and a quantity of about 0.5 to 1 ug was reverse transcribed using random hexamers. Each CDR3 protein gets one entry after TCRdb re-called the immunoSEQ multiplex PCR reads with MiXCR. The repertoire consists of just over 80,000 distinct CDR3 sequences, with just under 95% occurring once and the leading ten covering around 0.25%. Sequenced material: CD8+ T cells from PBMCs. These receptors were taken from a human donor in good health.

The V gene is TRBV14, the J gene TRBJ2-5, with TRBD2 as a possible D gene (5 bases). The CDR3 is 17 amino acids. V dropped 3 bases and J dropped 0 bases, with 17 bases sitting between them. CDR1 and CDR2 (germline): SGHDN, FVKESK. CDR3 nucleotides: TGTGCCAGCAGCCAGTTCTCCCGGGGAAAGTACCAAGAGACCCAGTACTTC. This translates into CASSQFSRGKYQETQYF.

The genes are TRBV27 and TRBJ2-1; TRBD1 aligns across 10 bases. Losses at the gene ends were 3 bases for V and 9 bases for J; bases not matched to a gene: 5. The CDR3 consists of 14 residues. Germline V gene sequence: CDR1 MNHEY, CDR2 SMNVEV (reference sequence). The CDR3 DNA follows: TGTGCCAGCAGTTTGCTGACAGGGGGCGGTGAGCAGTTCTTC. Translated, it gives CASSLLTGGGEQFF.

The rearrangement joins TRBV12-3 or TRBV12-4 to TRBJ1-2; the D gene is possibly TRBD1 (5 bases). This CDR3 has 14 residues. Deletions cut 4 bases from V and 6 bases from J, with 15 bases between. CDR3 DNA: TGTGCCAGCAGTTCCCTCGGGGGGAGCCATGGCTACACCTTC. The encoded protein is CASSSLGGSHGYTF.

The chain's CDR3 is CASSGKASNTGELFF. The CDR3, as DNA: TGTGCCAGCAGCGGGAAGGCATCAAACACCGGGGAGCTGTTTTTT. The chain employs TRBV11-2 and TRBJ2-2; the D is unclear. CDR3 length: 15 amino acids. CDR1 SGHAT and CDR2 FQNNGV come from the germline V gene. V was trimmed by 5 bases and J by 2 bases, leaving 12 bases between them.

This chain uses TRBV27 with TRBJ2-1, with D maybe TRBD1 (6 bases). This CDR3 has 16 residues. Trimming left V 2 bases short and J 9 bases short, with 20 bases between. Looked up from germline, CDR1 is MNHEY and CDR2 is SMNVEV (reference sequence). CDR3 DNA sequence: TGTGCCAGCAGTTTACTCACCACCGGACAGAACGGTGAGCAGTTCTTC. This gives the protein CASSLLTTGQNGEQFF.

V is TRBV25-1 and J is TRBJ1-2, with D hard to call. With 4 bases removed from V and 4 bases from J, the gap between germline ends came to 16 bases. The CDR3 length is 15 residues. In germline, CDR1 is MGHDK, CDR2 SYGVNS. The CDR3 region is CASSASSEKTYGYTF. CDR3 DNA sequence: TGTGCCAGCAGTGCATCTTCGGAAAAGACCTATGGCTACACCTTC.

The chain recombines TRBV9 with TRBJ2-1, with 8 bases lining up with TRBD2. Germline assignment: CDR1 SGDLS and CDR2 YYNGEE. The CDR3 runs to 18 residues. V dropped 0 bases and J dropped 2; count of bases not matched to a gene: 10. This CDR3 is CASSVEAGGAGAYNEQFF. DNA of the CDR3: TGTGCCAGCAGCGTAGAGGCCGGGGGAGCGGGGGCCTACAATGAGCAGTTCTTC.

The rearrangement joins TRBV4-1 to TRBJ2-1, with D uncertain. CDR1 is MGHRA, CDR2 YSYEKL, per germline. This CDR3 comprises 13 residues. The V and J ends lost 1 base and 6 bases respectively, with 7 bases between them. The CDR3 region is CASSQVAPNEQFF. Written as DNA, the CDR3 is TGCGCCAGCAGCCAAGTTGCGCCCAATGAGCAGTTCTTC.

The V and J genes are TRBV27 and TRBJ2-3; 7 bases map to TRBD1. The CDR3 spans 16 residues. J lost 2 bases, V lost 5 bases, and 10 bases had no gene match. Germline V lookup: CDR1 MNHEY, CDR2 SMNVEV (reference sequence). The CDR3 DNA sequence: TGTGCCAGCAGTCCGATCGACAGGGAGCTCACAGATACGCAGTATTTT. Residues: CASSPIDRELTDTQYF.

The chain is built from TRBV9 and TRBJ2-1; D is undetermined. Trimming took off 0 bases at V and 0 bases at J, with 10 bases between the two ends. This CDR3 comprises 16 residues. Germline CDR1 is SGDLS and CDR2 is YYNGEE. The CDR3 loop is CASSVAGVSSYNEQFF. Written as DNA, the CDR3 is TGTGCCAGCAGCGTAGCGGGCGTGAGCTCCTACAATGAGCAGTTCTTC.

The CDR3 DNA is TGTGCCAGCAGTTATCAGGAAGACTACGAGCAGTACTTC. This translates into CASSYQEDYEQYF. The V and J genes are TRBV6-2 or TRBV6-3 and TRBJ2-7; D gene unclear. The CDR3 is 13 amino acids. CDR1 and CDR2 from the germline V gene are MNHEY and SVGEGT. Trimming cost V 3 bases and J 3 bases, with 9 bases left between them.

This sequence joins TRBV29-1 and TRBJ2-5, with D possibly matching TRBD1 (6 bases). V lost 2 bases and J lost 5, with 12 bases in between. The CDR3 loop spans 13 amino acids. Germline values: CDR1 SQVTM, CDR2 ANQGSEA. CDR3 DNA sequence: TGCAGCGTTGAATACAGGGCCGGTGAGACCCAGTACTTC. As protein: CSVEYRAGETQYF. The entire variable domain, with the rest obtained from reference TRBV29-1 and TRBJ2-5, is as follows: SAVISQKPSRDICQRGTSLTIQCQVDSQVTMMFWYRQQPGQSLTLIATANQGSEATYESGFVIDKFPISRPNLTFSTLTVSNMSPEDSSIYLCSVEYRAGETQYFGPGTRLLVL.

The chain's CDR3 is CASSFWVQGGNEQYF. In DNA, the CDR3 is TGTGCCAGCAGTTTTTGGGTGCAGGGGGGTAACGAGCAGTACTTC. The chain employs TRBV12-3 or TRBV12-4 and TRBJ2-7, with D perhaps TRBD1 (7 bases). Trimming cost V 3 bases and J 5 bases, with 17 bases left between them. CDR3 size: 15 residues.

V is TRBV5-4 and J is TRBJ2-7, with D perhaps TRBD2 (6 bases). V lost 4 bases to trimming and J lost 0 bases, with 14 bases between them. Germline V gene data show CDR1 as SGHNT and CDR2 as YYREEE (reference sequence). The CDR3 runs 15 residues. CDR3 region: CASSPGEPSSYEQYF. The CDR3 DNA reads TGTGCCAGCAGCCCGGGGGAACCAAGCTCCTACGAGCAGTACTTC.